What follows describes a single T cell receptor (beta chain). These data are taken from a study of blood T cell repertoires in COVID-19. TCRdb keeps only in-frame clones here, not all; method: immunoSEQ multiplex PCR. The sample carries 35,000 to 55,000 clones, roughly four fifths recorded once. This CDR3 region has 16 residues. The chain employs TRBV12-1 and TRBJ2-2; the listed D gene, TRBD2, was not tested against the DNA. TRBV12-1 is a listed pseudogene. Material for sequencing was peripheral blood. This TCR was sampled from a man aged 60 to 69 with active COVID-19. The CDR3 loop is CASSCPAGCDTGELFF. The CDR3 coding sequence is TGTGCCAGCAGCTGCCCAGCGGGGTGTGACACCGGGGAGCTGTTTTTT.